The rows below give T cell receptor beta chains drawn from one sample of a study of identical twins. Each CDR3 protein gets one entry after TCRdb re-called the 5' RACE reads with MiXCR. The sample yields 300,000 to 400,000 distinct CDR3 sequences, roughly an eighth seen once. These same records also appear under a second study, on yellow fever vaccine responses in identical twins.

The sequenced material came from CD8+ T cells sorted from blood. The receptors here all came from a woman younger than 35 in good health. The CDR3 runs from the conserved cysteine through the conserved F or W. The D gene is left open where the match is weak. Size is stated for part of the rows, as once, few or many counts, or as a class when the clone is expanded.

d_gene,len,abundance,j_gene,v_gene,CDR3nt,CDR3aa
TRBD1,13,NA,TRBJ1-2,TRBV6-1,TGTGCCAGCAGCCCACGGGACAGCTATGGCTACACCTTC,CASSPRDSYGYTF
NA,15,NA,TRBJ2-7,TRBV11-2,TGTGCCAGCAGCTCCGCCTTCACCGGGGCCTACGAGCAGTACTTC,CASSSAFTGAYEQYF
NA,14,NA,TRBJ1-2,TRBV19,TGTGCCAGTAGTATAGGGGGCGCCCTCTATGGCTACACCTTC,CASSIGGALYGYTF
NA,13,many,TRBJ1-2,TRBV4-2,TGTGCCAGCAGCCAGGGGGCCAATTATGGCTACACCTTC,CASSQGANYGYTF
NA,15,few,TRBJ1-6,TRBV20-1,TGCAGTGCTAGAGATAGGCAGGGCTATAATTCACCCCTCCACTTT,CSARDRQGYNSPLHF
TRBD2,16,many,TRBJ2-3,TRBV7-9,TGTGCCAGCAGCCCACCGGGACTAGCGGACACAGATACGCAGTATTTT,CASSPPGLADTDTQYF
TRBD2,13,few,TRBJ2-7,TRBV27,TGTGCCAGCGGCGGGACTAGCGCCTACGAGCAGTACTTC,CASGGTSAYEQYF
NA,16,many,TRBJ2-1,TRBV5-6,TGTGCCAGCAGCTTGATTGTGGGGGCCCACTACAATGAGCAGTTCTTC,CASSLIVGAHYNEQFF
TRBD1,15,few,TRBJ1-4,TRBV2,TGTGCCAGCAGTGAAGCGGGACAGGGGGCTGAAAAACTGTTTTTT,CASSEAGQGAEKLFF
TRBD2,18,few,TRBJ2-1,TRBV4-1,TGCGCCAGCAGCCAAGGGGGCGGGGGTCCTGTCTCCTACAATGAGCAGTTCTTC,CASSQGGGGPVSYNEQFF